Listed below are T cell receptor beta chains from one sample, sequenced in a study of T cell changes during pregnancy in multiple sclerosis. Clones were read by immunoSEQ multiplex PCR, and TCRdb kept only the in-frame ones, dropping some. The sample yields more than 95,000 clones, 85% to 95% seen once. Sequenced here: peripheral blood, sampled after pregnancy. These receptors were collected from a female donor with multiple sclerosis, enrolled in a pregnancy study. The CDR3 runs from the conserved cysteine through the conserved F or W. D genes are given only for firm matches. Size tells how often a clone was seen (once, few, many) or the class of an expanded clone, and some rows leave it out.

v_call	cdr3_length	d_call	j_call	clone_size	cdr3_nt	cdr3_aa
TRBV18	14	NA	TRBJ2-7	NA	TGTGCCAGCTCACCACAGAAGGAGAATTACGAGCAGTACTTC	CASSPQKENYEQYF
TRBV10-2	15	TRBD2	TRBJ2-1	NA	TGCGCCAGCACATCGGGACTAGCGGGAGTTATTCCTCAGTTCTTC	CASTSGLAGVIPQFF
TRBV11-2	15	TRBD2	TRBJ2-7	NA	TGTGCCAGCAGCTTAGTCGGACTAGCGGGACCCGAGCAGTACTTC	CASSLVGLAGPEQYF
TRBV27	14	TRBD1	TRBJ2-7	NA	TGTGCCAGCAGCCTGCGGGACAGGCCCTACGAGCAGTACTTC	CASSLRDRPYEQYF
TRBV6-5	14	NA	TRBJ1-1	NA	TGTGCCAGCAGTTTCTCTCAGTGGAACACTGAAGCTTTCTTT	CASSFSQWNTEAFF
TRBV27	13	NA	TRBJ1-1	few	TGTGCCAGCAGTTTATCAGGGGCCACTGAAGCTTTCTTT	CASSLSGATEAFF
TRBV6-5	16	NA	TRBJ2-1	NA	TGTGCCAGCAGTTACTCACGGTCTACCTCCTACAATGAGCAGTTCTTC	CASSYSRSTSYNEQFF
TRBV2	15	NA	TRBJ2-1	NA	TGTGCCAGCACGGTCGGGCAGGGCCTTCGGAATGAGCAGTTCTTC	CASTVGQGLRNEQFF
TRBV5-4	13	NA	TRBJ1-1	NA	TGTGCCAGCAGCTTGGTTCCGTACACTGAAGCTTTCTTT	CASSLVPYTEAFF
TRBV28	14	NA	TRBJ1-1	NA	TGTGCCAGCAGCCCCCCAACTGGGAACACTGAAGCTTTCTTT	CASSPPTGNTEAFF
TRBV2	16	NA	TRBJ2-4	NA	TGTGCCAGCAGGCCGGACCCCACAGGTGCCAAAAACATTCAGTACTTC	CASRPDPTGAKNIQYF
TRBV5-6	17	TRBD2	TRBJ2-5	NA	TGTGCCAGCAGCCAGTACCGGACTAGCGGGAGTCTGGAGGAGCAGTACTTC	CASSQYRTSGSLEEQYF
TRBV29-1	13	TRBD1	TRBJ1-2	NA	TGCAGCGTTGACCAAACAGGGGCTTTTGGCTACACCTTC	CSVDQTGAFGYTF
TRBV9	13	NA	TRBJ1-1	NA	TGTGCCAGCAGCGTGTCCAGCGGGACTGAAGCTTTCTTT	CASSVSSGTEAFF
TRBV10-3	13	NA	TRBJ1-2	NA	TGTGCCATCAGTGAGAGCCTAAACTATGGCTACACCTTC	CAISESLNYGYTF
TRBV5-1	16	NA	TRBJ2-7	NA	TGCGCCAGCACGAACCAGACAGTCCCGGCAGTCATCGAGCAGTACTTC	CASTNQTVPAVIEQYF
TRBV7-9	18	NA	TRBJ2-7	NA	TGTGCCAGCAGTTCCCCCTCCCAGCGGAGGGGAGGCACCTACGAGCAGTACTTC	CASSSPSQRRGGTYEQYF
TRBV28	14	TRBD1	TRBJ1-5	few	TGTGCCAGCAGAACGACAGGGGGAAATCAGCCCCAGCATTTT	CASRTTGGNQPQHF
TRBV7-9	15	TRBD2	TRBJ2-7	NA	TGTGCCAGCAGCTTAGCTGGACTAGCGGACCACGAGCAGTACTTC	CASSLAGLADHEQYF
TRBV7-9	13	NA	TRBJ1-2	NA	TGTGCCAGCAACCCCGTAAGCGGCTATGGCTACACCTTC	CASNPVSGYGYTF
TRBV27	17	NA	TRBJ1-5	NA	TGTGCCAGCAGTTTATCGATTGCGGGAATAGGCAATCAGCCCCAGCATTTT	CASSLSIAGIGNQPQHF
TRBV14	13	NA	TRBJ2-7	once	TGTGCCAGCAGCCAAGCAGTTGTGTACGAGCAGTACTTC	CASSQAVVYEQYF
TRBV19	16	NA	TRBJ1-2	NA	TGTGCCAGTAGTTTCCCCCCGGAGGGGATGAAGCTTGGCTACACCTTC	CASSFPPEGMKLGYTF
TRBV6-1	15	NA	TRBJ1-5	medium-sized	TGTGCCAGCAGTGAAGCTGCAGGGAACAATCAGCCCCAGCATTTT	CASSEAAGNNQPQHF
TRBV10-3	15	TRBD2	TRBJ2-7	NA	TGTGCCATCAGCGTCACTAGCGGGCGTTCCTACGAGCAGTACTTC	CAISVTSGRSYEQYF
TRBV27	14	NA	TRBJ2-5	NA	TGTGCCAGCAGTTACCGGGACACTTCGTCGGCCCAGTACTTC	CASSYRDTSSAQYF
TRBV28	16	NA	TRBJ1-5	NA	TGTGCCAGCAGTTCCAACAGGGCTTATAGCAATCAGCCCCAGCATTTT	CASSSNRAYSNQPQHF
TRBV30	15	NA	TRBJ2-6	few	TGTGCCTGGAGACCCCCCGGGTCTGGGGCCAACGTCCTGACTTTC	CAWRPPGSGANVLTF
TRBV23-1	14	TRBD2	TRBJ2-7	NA	TGCGCCTCTCAGGGGCTAGCGGGAGTTCACGAGCAGTACTTC	CASQGLAGVHEQYF
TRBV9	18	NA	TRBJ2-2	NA	TGTGCCAGCAGCGTCGACAGGTCTCACCGTATCAACACCGGGGAGCTGTTTTTT	CASSVDRSHRINTGELFF
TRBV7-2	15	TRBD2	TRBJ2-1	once	TGTGCCAGCAGCTTTGGGAGGGCCGCGGGGAATGAGCAGTTCTTC	CASSFGRAAGNEQFF
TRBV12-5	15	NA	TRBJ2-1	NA	TGTGCTAGTGGGCAGCGGGTACCCTCCTACAATGAGCAGTTCTTC	CASGQRVPSYNEQFF
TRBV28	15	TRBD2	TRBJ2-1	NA	TGTGCCAGCAGTGCCGAAACTAGCGGGAGAAATGAGCAGTTCTTC	CASSAETSGRNEQFF
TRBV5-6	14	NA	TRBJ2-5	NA	TGTGCCAGCAGCTTGTGGGCAGGGCTAGAGACCCAGTACTTC	CASSLWAGLETQYF
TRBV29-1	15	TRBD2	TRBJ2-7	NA	TGCAGCGTTGAAGATCAGACTAGCGGGGGCTACGAGCAGTACTTC	CSVEDQTSGGYEQYF
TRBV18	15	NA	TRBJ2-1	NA	TGTGCCAGCTCACCATCAGGGGACGGATACAATGAGCAGTTCTTC	CASSPSGDGYNEQFF
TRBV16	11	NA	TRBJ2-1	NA	TGTGCCAGCAGCCAGACGGGTCCCCAGTTCTTC	CASSQTGPQFF
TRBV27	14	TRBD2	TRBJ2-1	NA	TGTGCCAGCAGTCTCGGGACTAGCGGGAGCGAGCAGTTCTTC	CASSLGTSGSEQFF
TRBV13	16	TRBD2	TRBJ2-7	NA	TGTGCCAGCAGCGGACGACTAGCGGGAGTGTCCTACGAGCAGTACTTC	CASSGRLAGVSYEQYF
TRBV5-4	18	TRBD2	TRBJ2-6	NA	TGTGCCAGCAGCCGGTCTGTGGGGGGGGACTCTGGGGCCAACGTCCTGACTTTC	CASSRSVGGDSGANVLTF
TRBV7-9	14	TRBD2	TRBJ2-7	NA	TGTGCCAGCAGCGAAGCGGGAGGGTCCTACGAGCAGTACTTC	CASSEAGGSYEQYF
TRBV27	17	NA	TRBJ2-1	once	TGTGCCAGCAGCCTTAATCGACAGATGATTTCCTACAATGAGCAGTTCTTC	CASSLNRQMISYNEQFF